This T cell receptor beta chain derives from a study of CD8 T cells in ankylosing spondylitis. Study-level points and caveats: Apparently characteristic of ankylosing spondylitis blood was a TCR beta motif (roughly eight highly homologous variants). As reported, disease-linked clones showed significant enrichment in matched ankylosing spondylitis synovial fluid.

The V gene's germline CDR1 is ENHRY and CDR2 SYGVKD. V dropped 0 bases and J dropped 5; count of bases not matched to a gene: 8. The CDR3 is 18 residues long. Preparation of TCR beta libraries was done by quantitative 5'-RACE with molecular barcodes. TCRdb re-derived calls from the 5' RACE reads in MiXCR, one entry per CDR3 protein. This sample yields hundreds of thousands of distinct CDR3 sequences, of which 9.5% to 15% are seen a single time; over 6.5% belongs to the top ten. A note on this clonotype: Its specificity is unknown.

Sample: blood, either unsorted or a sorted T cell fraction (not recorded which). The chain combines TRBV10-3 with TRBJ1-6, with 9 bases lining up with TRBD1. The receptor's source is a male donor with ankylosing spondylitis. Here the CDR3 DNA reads TGTGCCATCAGTGAGTCGGTGGACAGGGGTCGGGATAATTCACCCCTCCACTTT. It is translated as CAISESVDRGRDNSPLHF.